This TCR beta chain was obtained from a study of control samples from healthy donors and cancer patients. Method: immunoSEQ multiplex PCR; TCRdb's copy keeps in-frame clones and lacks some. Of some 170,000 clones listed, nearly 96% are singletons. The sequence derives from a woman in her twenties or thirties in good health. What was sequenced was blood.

CDR3 sequence (DNA): TGTGCCAGCAGCTTGTTAGCGCTAGCGGGAGCAGATGAGCAGTTCTTC. It codes for CASSLLALAGADEQFF. This chain links TRBV5-4 with TRBJ2-1; TRBD2 matches 10 bases. Losses at the gene ends were 1 base for V and 8 bases for J; bases not matched to a gene: 9. This CDR3 region has 16 residues. Germline loops: CDR1 SGHNT, CDR2 YYREEE (reference sequence).